One and the same sample provided the 25 T cell receptor beta chains below, sequenced in a study of identical twins. TCRdb re-analysed the 5' RACE reads in MiXCR, keeping a single row per CDR3 protein. Of a few hundred thousand distinct CDR3 sequences in the sample, approximately 9.1% were seen once. Specimen: naive T cells sorted from blood. These receptors all come from a woman in her forties or fifties in good health.

This clonotype has just a few counts. The gene calls are TRBV2 and TRBJ2-3; D remains unclear. V lost 7 bases to trimming and J lost 6 bases, with 11 bases between them. CDR3 length: 12 residues. The germline CDR1 and CDR2 sequences are SNHLY and FYNNEI. CDR3 region: CASTQRGDTQYF. CDR3 coding DNA: TGTGCCAGCACCCAGAGAGGCGATACGCAGTATTTT.

In this sample, this clonotype turned up a few times. This chain links TRBV20-1 with TRBJ2-5, with TRBD2 identical over 8 bases. With V trimmed by 6 bases and J by 1 base, 4 bases remained unmatched. The CDR3 length is 13 residues. Germline CDR1 is DFQATT and CDR2 is SNEGSKA (reference sequence). CDR3 loop: CSAIAGTQETQYF. The DNA of the CDR3 is TGCAGTGCCATAGCGGGGACCCAAGAGACCCAGTACTTC.

This clonotype came up many times. CDR3 sequence (DNA): TGCGCCAGCAGCCAAGATCATACCGGGACTAAATACACCGGGGAGCTGTTTTTT. The encoded protein is CASSQDHTGTKYTGELFF. This rearrangement joins TRBV4-1 to TRBJ2-2; 7 bases map to TRBD2. V shed 0 bases, J shed 3 bases, and the junction held 10 bases outside the gene matches. CDR1 is MGHRA, CDR2 YSYEKL, per germline. CDR3 length: 18 amino acids.

The sample holds a few counts of this clonotype. The rearrangement joins TRBV27 to TRBJ2-3; D is possibly TRBD2 (5 bases). This CDR3 contains 14 residues. CDR1 and CDR2 (germline): MNHEY, SMNVEV (reference sequence). The V and J ends lost 3 bases and 3 bases respectively, with 10 bases between them. This CDR3 reads CASSLRRTTDTQYF. DNA of the CDR3: TGTGCCAGCAGTTTGCGACGGACTACAGATACGCAGTATTTT.

The chain combines TRBV7-6 with TRBJ1-2; 7 bases line up with TRBD1. The CDR3 is 16 amino acids. V lost 1 base and J lost 8; bases outside the gene matches: 13. In germline, CDR1 is SGHVS, CDR2 FNYEAQ. The CDR3 nucleotides read TGTGCCAGCAGCTTAGAAAGGAGGGGGCGCGTGGAGGGCTACACCTTC. The encoded protein is CASSLERRGRVEGYTF.

The chain combines TRBV14 with TRBJ2-3, with 7 nucleotides matching TRBD2. With V trimmed by 8 bases and J by 4 bases, 12 bases remained unmatched. This CDR3 contains 15 residues. CDR1 and CDR2 from the germline V gene are SGHDN and FVKESK. The CDR3 sequence: CASRPWRENSDTQYF. The CDR3 DNA sequence: TGTGCCAGCCGACCCTGGCGGGAGAATTCAGATACGCAGTATTTT.

This clonotype turned up a few times. V usage is TRBV7-8 and J usage is TRBJ2-1; 7 bases agree with TRBD2. This CDR3 spans 16 amino acids. In germline, CDR1 is SGHVS, CDR2 FQNEAQ. Trimming cost V 0 bases and J 12 bases; bases outside gene matches: 14. The CDR3 loop reads CASSLATGLRIRVQFF. The CDR3 DNA is TGTGCCAGCAGCTTAGCAACGGGACTAAGAATAAGGGTGCAGTTCTTC. Supplemented by reference TRBV7-8 and TRBJ2-1, the full variable domain reads GAGVSQSPRYKVAKRGQDVALRCDPISGHVSLFWYQQALGQGPEFLTYFQNEAQLDKSGLPSDRFFAERPEGSVSTLKIQRTQQEDSAVYLCASSLATGLRIRVQFFGPGTRLTVL.

The rearrangement joins TRBV5-5 to TRBJ2-6, with D uncertain. Trimming shortened V by 4 bases and J by 0 bases, and 8 bases separated the two germline ends. The germline V gene encodes CDR1 SGHKS and CDR2 YYEKEE (reference sequence). The length of the CDR3 is 15 residues. The CDR3 here is CASSPHPSGANVLTF. The DNA of the CDR3 is TGTGCCAGCAGCCCCCACCCCTCTGGGGCCAACGTCCTGACTTTC.

This clonotype was seen repeatedly, ten times or more. The chain joins TRBV12-3 or TRBV12-4 to TRBJ2-1, with 11 bases matching TRBD1. This CDR3 has 18 residues. V trimming: 6 bases; J trimming: 0 bases; junction bases outside the gene matches: 10. The CDR3 spells CASRPGTGGKSSYNEQFF. The CDR3 coding sequence is TGTGCCAGCAGACCTGGGACAGGGGGAAAGAGCTCCTACAATGAGCAGTTCTTC.

This clonotype was picked up many times. The chain has TRBV18 and TRBJ1-5; 7 bases are a match to TRBD1. J lost 0 bases, V lost 2 bases, and 1 base had no gene match. Looked up from germline, CDR1 is KGHSH and CDR2 is LQKENI. The CDR3 extends over 15 amino acids. CDR3 loop: CASSPGTDSNQPQHF. The CDR3 nucleotides read TGTGCCAGCTCACCAGGGACAGATAGCAATCAGCCCCAGCATTTT.

The chain joins TRBV10-2 to TRBJ2-3; D possibly corresponds to TRBD2 (6 bases). The germline V gene has CDR1 WSHSY and CDR2 SAAADI. CDR3 length: 14 amino acids. Between the trimmed V and J ends, which lost 6 bases and 6 bases, there was a span of 16 bases. CDR3 in DNA: TGCGCCAGCAGCCCGGGCGGAGGGGTGGATACGCAGTATTTT. Protein: CASSPGGGVDTQYF.

The gene calls are TRBV6-1 and TRBJ2-1; D is perhaps TRBD2 (5 bases). This CDR3 is 18 amino acids long. Germline CDR1 is MNHNS and CDR2 is SASEGT. The V gene lost 2 bases and the J gene lost 8 bases, with 25 bases spanning the gap. This CDR3 is CASSEILLVSGLRDEQFF. As DNA, the CDR3 is TGTGCCAGCAGTGAAATTCTTTTGGTCTCGGGGTTACGGGATGAGCAGTTCTTC.

Ten or more counts support this clonotype. This chain links TRBV11-2 with TRBJ2-5, with 9 bases matching TRBD2. Trimming at V came to 0 bases and at J to 4 bases, leaving 0 bases not matched to a gene. The CDR3 totals 14 residues. Germline CDR1 SGHAT, CDR2 FQNNGV. This chain's CDR3 is CASSLEGLAETQYF. In nucleotides, the CDR3 is TGTGCCAGCAGCTTAGAGGGACTAGCAGAGACCCAGTACTTC.

This clonotype was recorded many times. This chain connects TRBV29-1 to TRBJ2-1; a weak D match, TRBD1 (6 bases). Trimming pared 6 bases from V and 4 bases from J, leaving 19 bases between. There are 15 residues in the CDR3. Germline V gives CDR1 SQVTM, CDR2 ANQGSEA. CDR3 region: CSVRSGALPYNEQFF. The CDR3 nucleotides read TGCAGCGTCCGCTCAGGGGCCCTCCCTTACAATGAGCAGTTCTTC.

The chain carries TRBV20-1 and TRBJ2-1, with 10 bases lining up with TRBD2. CDR3 length: 16 amino acids. J gave up 3 bases and V 0 bases, and 5 bases lay outside the gene matches. Germline values: CDR1 DFQATT, CDR2 SNEGSKA (reference sequence). CDR3 nucleotides: TGCAGTGCTAGAGAAGAGCGGGAGGGCCTCTACAATGAGCAGTTCTTC. Its protein product is CSAREEREGLYNEQFF.

The rearrangement links TRBV4-2 to TRBJ1-5, with D tentatively TRBD1 (5 bases). CDR1 and CDR2 (germline): LGHNA, YNFKEQ. The CDR3 contains 15 residues. With 2 bases removed from V and 5 bases from J, the gap between germline ends came to 13 bases. CDR3 sequence (DNA): TGTGCCAGCAGCCAATCTGTGGGGCCCCATCAGCCCCAGCATTTT. Its translation is CASSQSVGPHQPQHF.

This clonotype appeared a few times. The CDR3 here is CASSLEQGAYNEQFF. The CDR3 coding sequence is TGCGCCAGCAGCTTGGAGCAGGGGGCTTACAATGAGCAGTTCTTC. V gene TRBV5-1 combines with J gene TRBJ2-1, with 8 bases aligning to TRBD1. The CDR3 length is 15 residues. Losses at the gene ends were 0 bases for V and 4 bases for J; bases not matched to a gene: 3. Germline V gives CDR1 SGHRS, CDR2 YFSETQ.

Many counts were recorded for this clonotype. The chain links TRBV11-2 to TRBJ1-6; D possibly corresponds to TRBD1 (5 bases). The CDR3 loop spans 16 amino acids. The germline V gene has CDR1 SGHAT and CDR2 FQNNGV. Trimming stripped 4 bases from V and 0 bases from J, with 10 bases between. The CDR3 bases are TGTGCCAGCAGCTACCAGGGTGGCTCCTATAATTCACCCCTCCACTTT. Residues: CASSYQGGSYNSPLHF.

The V call is TRBV5-1, the J call TRBJ2-3; D possibly corresponds to TRBD2 (6 bases). The CDR3 spans 14 residues. Trimming left V 0 bases short and J 5 bases short, with 10 bases between. Germline loops: CDR1 SGHRS, CDR2 YFSETQ. In DNA form, the CDR3 reads TGCGCCAGCAGCTTGGCGGGACTTAAAGATACGCAGTATTTT. It is translated as CASSLAGLKDTQYF.

The chain uses TRBV18 and TRBJ2-7; 11 bases line up with TRBD1. Germline V gene sequence: CDR1 KGHSH, CDR2 LQKENI. V shed 1 base and J 5 bases; nucleotides not matched to a gene: 1. This CDR3 contains 14 residues. Here the CDR3 DNA reads TGTGCCAGCTCACCACTGGACAGGGGGCACGAGCAGTACTTC. Translating gives CASSPLDRGHEQYF.

In its sample, this clonotype was seen a few times. The chain carries TRBV11-2 and TRBJ2-7; 10 bases match TRBD1. This CDR3 has 16 amino acids. J was trimmed by 4 bases and V by 5 bases; bases with no gene match: 11. CDR1 is SGHAT, CDR2 FQNNGV, per germline. Here the CDR3 DNA reads TGTGCCAGCAGCCCGTGGACAGGGGGGCTAGTTTACGAGCAGTACGTC. It yields the protein CASSPWTGGLVYEQYV.

This clonotype has more than one count but fewer than ten. The chain couples TRBV27 to TRBJ2-5; the D gene is possibly TRBD2 (6 bases). The germline V gene encodes CDR1 MNHEY and CDR2 SMNVEV (reference sequence). V lost 7 bases, J lost 2 bases, and 14 bases lay in between. This CDR3 is built from 14 residues. CDR3 amino acids: CASIDLAEQETQYF. The CDR3 nucleotides read TGTGCCAGCATCGACTTAGCGGAGCAAGAGACCCAGTACTTC.

This clonotype was seen a few times. The chain has TRBV12-3 or TRBV12-4 and TRBJ2-1, with D hard to call. CDR3 length equals 11 residues. Trimming shortened V by 6 bases and J by 9 bases, and 9 bases separated the two germline ends. The CDR3 region is CASRVESEQFF. DNA of the CDR3: TGTGCCAGCAGGGTAGAATCTGAGCAGTTCTTC.

The V gene is TRBV12-3 or TRBV12-4, the J gene TRBJ2-1, with 8 bases fitting TRBD1. The CDR3 runs to 14 residues. The trim removed 2 bases at V and 9 bases at J, leaving 6 bases unmatched. The CDR3 nucleotides are TGTGCCAGCAGTTTAAATGGCAGGGGGCTTGAGCAGTTCTTC. Its protein product is CASSLNGRGLEQFF.

V and J are TRBV12-3 or TRBV12-4 and TRBJ2-7, with a possible D match to TRBD1 (6 bases). V was trimmed by 5 bases and J by 3 bases, leaving 8 bases between them. This CDR3 has 12 residues. The CDR3 region is CASSNRDYEQYF. For the CDR3, the DNA is TGTGCCAGCAGTAACAGGGACTACGAGCAGTACTTC.